This T cell receptor (beta chain) was recorded in a study of blood T cell repertoires in COVID-19. Overall study context: T cells, B-cell-depleted T cells, or PBMCs supplied cDNA or gDNA.

How the authors handled the data: Reference gene primer amplification gave nucleated cell count estimates. TCRdb's table, derived via immunoSEQ multiplex PCR, lists solely in-frame clones and lacks some. Clone size and V and J calls were adopted from that table, with D and trimming inferred from the DNA. The sample includes about 260,000 clones, 80% to 90% of them seen just once. V was cut by 7 bases and J by 8 bases, with 12 bases left in between. Germline lookup yields CDR1 SGDLS and CDR2 YYNGEE. The CDR3 loop spans 12 amino acids. The TCR sequence derives from a man aged 60 to 69 with acute or convalescent COVID-19. This chain joins TRBV9 and TRBJ1-4, with D maybe TRBD1 (5 bases). Input material: peripheral blood. The DNA for the CDR3 is TGTGCCAGCGCCCGGAGGGGCGAAAAACTGTTTTTT. Residues: CASARRGEKLFF.